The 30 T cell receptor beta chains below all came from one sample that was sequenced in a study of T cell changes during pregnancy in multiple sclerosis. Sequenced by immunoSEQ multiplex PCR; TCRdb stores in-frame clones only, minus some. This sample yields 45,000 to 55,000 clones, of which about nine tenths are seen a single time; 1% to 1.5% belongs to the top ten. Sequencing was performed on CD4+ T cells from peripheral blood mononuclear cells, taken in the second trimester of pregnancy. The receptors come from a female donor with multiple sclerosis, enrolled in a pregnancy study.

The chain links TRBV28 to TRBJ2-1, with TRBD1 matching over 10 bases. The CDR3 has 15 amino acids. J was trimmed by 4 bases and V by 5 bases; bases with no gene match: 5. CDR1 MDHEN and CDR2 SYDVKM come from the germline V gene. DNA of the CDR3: TGTGCCAGCAGTACCGGGACAGGGGTATACAATGAGCAGTTCTTC. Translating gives CASSTGTGVYNEQFF.

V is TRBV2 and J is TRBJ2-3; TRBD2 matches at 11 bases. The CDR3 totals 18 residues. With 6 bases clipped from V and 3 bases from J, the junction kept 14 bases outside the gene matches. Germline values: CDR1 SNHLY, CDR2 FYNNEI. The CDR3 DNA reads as TGTGCCAGCAGGAGAGGGAATAGCGGGAGGGCCGGGACAGATACGCAGTATTTT. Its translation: CASRRGNSGRAGTDTQYF. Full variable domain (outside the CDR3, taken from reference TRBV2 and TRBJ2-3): EPEVTQTPSHQVTQMGQEVILRCVPISNHLYFYWYRQILGQKVEFLVSFYNNEISEKSEIFDDQFSVERPDGSNFTLKIRSTKLEDSAMYFCASRRGNSGRAGTDTQYFGPGTRLTVL.

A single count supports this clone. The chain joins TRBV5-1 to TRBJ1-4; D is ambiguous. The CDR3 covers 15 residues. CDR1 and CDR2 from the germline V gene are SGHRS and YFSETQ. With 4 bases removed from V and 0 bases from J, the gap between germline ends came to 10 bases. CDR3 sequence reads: CASSAGVTTNEKLFF. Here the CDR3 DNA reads TGCGCCAGCAGCGCCGGAGTTACAACTAATGAAAAACTGTTTTTT.

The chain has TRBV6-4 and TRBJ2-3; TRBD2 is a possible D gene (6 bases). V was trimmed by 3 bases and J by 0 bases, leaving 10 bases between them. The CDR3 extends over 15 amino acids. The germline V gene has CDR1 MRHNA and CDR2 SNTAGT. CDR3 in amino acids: CASSEGSGSTDTQYF. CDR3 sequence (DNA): TGTGCCAGCAGTGAGGGTAGCGGAAGCACAGATACGCAGTATTTT.

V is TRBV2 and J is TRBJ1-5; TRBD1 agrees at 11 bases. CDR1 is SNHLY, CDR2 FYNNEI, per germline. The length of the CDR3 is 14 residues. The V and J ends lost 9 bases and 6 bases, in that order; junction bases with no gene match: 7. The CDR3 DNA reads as TGTGCCAGTGCGGACAGGGGGCAGGTTCAGCCCCAGCATTTT. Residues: CASADRGQVQPQHF.

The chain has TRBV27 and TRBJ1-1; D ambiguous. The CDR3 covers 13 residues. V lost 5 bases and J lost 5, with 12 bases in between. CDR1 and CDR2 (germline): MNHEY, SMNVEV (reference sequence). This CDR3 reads CASSPTRGTEAFF. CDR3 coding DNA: TGTGCCAGCAGTCCTACAAGAGGGACTGAAGCTTTCTTT.

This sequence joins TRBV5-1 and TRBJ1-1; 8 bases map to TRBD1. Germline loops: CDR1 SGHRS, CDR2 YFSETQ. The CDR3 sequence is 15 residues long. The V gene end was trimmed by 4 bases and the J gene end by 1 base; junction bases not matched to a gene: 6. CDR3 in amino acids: CASSVIQGGNTEAFF. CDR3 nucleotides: TGCGCCAGCAGCGTAATACAGGGGGGGAACACTGAAGCTTTCTTT.

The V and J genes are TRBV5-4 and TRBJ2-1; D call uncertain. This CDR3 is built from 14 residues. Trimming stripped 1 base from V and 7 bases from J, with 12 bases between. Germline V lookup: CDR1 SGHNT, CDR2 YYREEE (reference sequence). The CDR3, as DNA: TGTGCCAGCAGCTTGCCACGCGATGCGAATGAGCAGTTCTTC. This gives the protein CASSLPRDANEQFF. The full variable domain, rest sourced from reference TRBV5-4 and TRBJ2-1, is ETGVTQSPTHLIKTRGQQVTLRCSSQSGHNTVSWYQQALGQGPQFIFQYYREEENGRGNFPPRFSGLQFPNYSSELNVNALELDDSALYLCASSLPRDANEQFFGPGTRLTVL.

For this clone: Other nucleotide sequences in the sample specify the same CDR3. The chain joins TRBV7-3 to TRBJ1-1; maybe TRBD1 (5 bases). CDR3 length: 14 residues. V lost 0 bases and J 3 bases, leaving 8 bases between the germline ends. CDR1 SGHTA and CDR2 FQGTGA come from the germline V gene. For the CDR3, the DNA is TGTGCCAGCAGCTTAACGGGGGGAGACACTGAAGCTTTCTTT. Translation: CASSLTGGDTEAFF.

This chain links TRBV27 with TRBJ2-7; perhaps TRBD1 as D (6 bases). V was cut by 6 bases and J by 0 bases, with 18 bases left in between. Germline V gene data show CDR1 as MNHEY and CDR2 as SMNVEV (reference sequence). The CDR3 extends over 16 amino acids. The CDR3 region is CASREQGIGGSYEQYF. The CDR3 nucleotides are TGTGCCAGCAGGGAGCAGGGGATTGGAGGCTCCTACGAGCAGTACTTC.

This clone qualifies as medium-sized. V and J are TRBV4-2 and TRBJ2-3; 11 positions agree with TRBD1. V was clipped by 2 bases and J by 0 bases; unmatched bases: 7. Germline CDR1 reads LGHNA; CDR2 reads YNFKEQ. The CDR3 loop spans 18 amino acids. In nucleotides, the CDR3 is TGTGCCAGCAGCCAAAGACAAGGGACAGGGGGGAGCACAGATACGCAGTATTTT. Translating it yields CASSQRQGTGGSTDTQYF.

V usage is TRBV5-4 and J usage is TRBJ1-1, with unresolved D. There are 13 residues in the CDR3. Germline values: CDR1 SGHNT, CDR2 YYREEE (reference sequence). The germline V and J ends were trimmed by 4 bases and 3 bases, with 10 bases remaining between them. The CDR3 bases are TGTGCCAGCAGCCCGATGACACACACTGAAGCTTTCTTT. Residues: CASSPMTHTEAFF.

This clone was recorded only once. CDR3 amino acids: CAWSAGQGPAIGNQPQHF. The CDR3 DNA follows: TGTGCCTGGAGTGCCGGACAGGGTCCCGCTATTGGAAATCAGCCCCAGCATTTT. This chain uses TRBV30 with TRBJ1-5, with 8 bases aligning to TRBD1. With 1 base clipped from V and 4 bases from J, the junction kept 15 bases outside the gene matches. This CDR3 has 18 residues. Looked up from germline, CDR1 is GTSNPN and CDR2 is SVGIG (reference sequence). The whole variable domain, remainder taken from reference TRBV30 and TRBJ1-5, is SQTIHQWPATLVQPVGSPLSLECTVEGTSNPNLYWYRQAAGRGLQLLFYSVGIGQISSEVPQNLSASRPQDRQFILSSKKLLLSDSGFYLCAWSAGQGPAIGNQPQHFGDGTRLSIL.

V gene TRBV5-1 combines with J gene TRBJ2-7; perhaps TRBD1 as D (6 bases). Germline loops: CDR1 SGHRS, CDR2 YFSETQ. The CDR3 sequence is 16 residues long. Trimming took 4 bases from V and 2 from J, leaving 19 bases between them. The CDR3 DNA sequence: TGCGCCAGCAGCCCCCTCCAGTCCGCAGGGGCCTACGAGCAGTACTTC. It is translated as CASSPLQSAGAYEQYF.

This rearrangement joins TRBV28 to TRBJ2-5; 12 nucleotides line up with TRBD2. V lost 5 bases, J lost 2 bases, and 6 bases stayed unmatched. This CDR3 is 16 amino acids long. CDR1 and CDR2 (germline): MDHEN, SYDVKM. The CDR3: CASSETSGREQETQYF. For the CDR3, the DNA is TGTGCCAGCAGTGAGACTAGCGGGAGAGAGCAAGAGACCCAGTACTTC.

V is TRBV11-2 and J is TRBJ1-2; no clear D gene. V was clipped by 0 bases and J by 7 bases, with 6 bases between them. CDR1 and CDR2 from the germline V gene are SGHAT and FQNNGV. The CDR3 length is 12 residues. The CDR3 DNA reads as TGTGCCAGCAGCTTAGACCGGGGTGGCTACACCTTC. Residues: CASSLDRGGYTF.

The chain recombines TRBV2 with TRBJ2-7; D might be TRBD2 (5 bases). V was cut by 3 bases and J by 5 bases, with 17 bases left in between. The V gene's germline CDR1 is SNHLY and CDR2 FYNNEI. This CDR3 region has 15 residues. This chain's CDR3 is CASSDGSIGTNEQYF. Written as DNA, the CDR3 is TGTGCCAGCAGTGATGGGAGCATCGGTACGAACGAGCAGTACTTC.

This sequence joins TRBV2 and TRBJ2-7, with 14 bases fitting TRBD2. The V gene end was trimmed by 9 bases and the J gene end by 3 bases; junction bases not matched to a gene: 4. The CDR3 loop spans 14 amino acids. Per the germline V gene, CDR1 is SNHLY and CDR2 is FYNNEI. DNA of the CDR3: TGTGCCAGTACCGGACTAGCGGGAGGCTACGAGCAGTACTTC. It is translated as CASTGLAGGYEQYF.

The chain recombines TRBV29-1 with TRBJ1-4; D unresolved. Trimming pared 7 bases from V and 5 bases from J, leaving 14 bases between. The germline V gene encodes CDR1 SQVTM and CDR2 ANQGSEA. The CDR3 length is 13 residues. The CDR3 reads CSATREQNEKLFF. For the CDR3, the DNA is TGCAGCGCAACGCGGGAGCAAAATGAAAAACTGTTTTTT.

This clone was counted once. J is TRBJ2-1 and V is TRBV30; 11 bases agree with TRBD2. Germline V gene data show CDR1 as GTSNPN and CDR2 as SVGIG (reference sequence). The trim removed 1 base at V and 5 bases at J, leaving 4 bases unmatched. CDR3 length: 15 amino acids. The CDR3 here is CAWSAGTSGNNEQFF. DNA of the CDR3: TGTGCCTGGAGTGCCGGGACTAGCGGAAACAATGAGCAGTTCTTC.

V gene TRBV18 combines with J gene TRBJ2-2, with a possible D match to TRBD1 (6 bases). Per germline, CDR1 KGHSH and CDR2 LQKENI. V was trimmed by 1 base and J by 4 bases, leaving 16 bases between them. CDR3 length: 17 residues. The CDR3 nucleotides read TGTGCCAGCTCACCACAGTCAGGGGCATCAAGCACCGGGGAGCTGTTTTTT. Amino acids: CASSPQSGASSTGELFF.

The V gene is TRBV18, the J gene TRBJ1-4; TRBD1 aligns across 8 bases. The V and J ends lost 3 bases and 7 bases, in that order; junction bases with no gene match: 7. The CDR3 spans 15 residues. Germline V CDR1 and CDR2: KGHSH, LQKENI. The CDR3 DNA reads TGTGCCAGCTCACCCGATCCCAGGGGGCTTGAAAAACTGTTTTTT. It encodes CASSPDPRGLEKLFF.

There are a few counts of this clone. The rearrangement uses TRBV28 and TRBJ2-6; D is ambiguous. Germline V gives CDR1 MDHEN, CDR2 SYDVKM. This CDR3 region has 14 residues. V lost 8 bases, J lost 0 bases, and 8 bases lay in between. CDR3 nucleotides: TGTGCCAGCGCCCAGGACTCTGGGGCCAACGTCCTGACTTTC. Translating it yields CASAQDSGANVLTF. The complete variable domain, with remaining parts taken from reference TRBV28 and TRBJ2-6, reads DVKVTQSSRYLVKRTGEKVFLECVQDMDHENMFWYRQDPGLGLRLIYFSYDVKMKEKGDIPEGYSVSREKKERFSLILESASTNQTSMYLCASAQDSGANVLTFGAGSRLTVL.

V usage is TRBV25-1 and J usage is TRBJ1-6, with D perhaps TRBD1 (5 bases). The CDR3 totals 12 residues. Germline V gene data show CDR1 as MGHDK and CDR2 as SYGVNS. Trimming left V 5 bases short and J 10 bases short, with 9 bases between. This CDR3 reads CASSRPGSPLHF. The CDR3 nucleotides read TGTGCCAGCAGTCGGCCAGGGTCACCCCTCCACTTT.

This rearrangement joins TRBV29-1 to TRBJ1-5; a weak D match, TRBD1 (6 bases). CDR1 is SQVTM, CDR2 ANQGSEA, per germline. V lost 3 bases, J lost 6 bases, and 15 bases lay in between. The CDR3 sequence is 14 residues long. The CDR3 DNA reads TGCAGCGTTGAGAGGCAGGGGAGTTGTCAGCCCCAGCATTTT. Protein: CSVERQGSCQPQHF.

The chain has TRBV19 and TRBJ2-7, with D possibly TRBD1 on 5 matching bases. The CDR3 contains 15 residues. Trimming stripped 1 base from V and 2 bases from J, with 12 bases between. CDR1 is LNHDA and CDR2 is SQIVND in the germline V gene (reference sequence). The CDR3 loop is CASSIAAGRAYEQYF. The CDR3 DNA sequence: TGTGCCAGTAGTATAGCGGCAGGCAGGGCCTACGAGCAGTACTTC.

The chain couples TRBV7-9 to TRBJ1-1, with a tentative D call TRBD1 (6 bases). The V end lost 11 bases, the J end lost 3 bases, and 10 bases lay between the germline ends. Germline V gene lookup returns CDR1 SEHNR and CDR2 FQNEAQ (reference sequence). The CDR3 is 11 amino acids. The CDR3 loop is CAGGQYTEAFF. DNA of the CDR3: TGTGCCGGTGGACAGTACACTGAAGCTTTCTTT.

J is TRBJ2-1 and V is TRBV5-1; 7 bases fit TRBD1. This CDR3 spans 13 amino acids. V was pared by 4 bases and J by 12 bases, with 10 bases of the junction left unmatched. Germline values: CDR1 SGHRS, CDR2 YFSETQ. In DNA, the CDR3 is TGCGCCAGCAGCCCGGGACAGATCGTTGCGCAGTTCTTC. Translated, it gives CASSPGQIVAQFF.

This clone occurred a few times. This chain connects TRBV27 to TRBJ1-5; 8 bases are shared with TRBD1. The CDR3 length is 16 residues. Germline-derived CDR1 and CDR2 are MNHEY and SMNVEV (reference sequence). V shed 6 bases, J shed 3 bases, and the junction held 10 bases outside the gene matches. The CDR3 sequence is CASRVLDRGDNQPQHF. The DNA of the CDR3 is TGTGCCAGCAGAGTTTTAGACAGGGGCGACAATCAGCCCCAGCATTTT.

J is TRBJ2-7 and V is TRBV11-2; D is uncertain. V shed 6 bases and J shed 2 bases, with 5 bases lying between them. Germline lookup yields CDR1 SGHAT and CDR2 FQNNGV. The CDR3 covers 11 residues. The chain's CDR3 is CASSRAYEQYF. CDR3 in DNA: TGTGCCAGCAGTCGAGCCTACGAGCAGTACTTC.